The clone carrying this T cell receptor (beta chain) was seen a handful of times. This specimen comes from a study of control samples from healthy donors and cancer patients. The germline V and J ends were trimmed by 3 bases and 0 bases, with 12 bases remaining between them. CDR1 is SGHVS, CDR2 FQNEAQ, per germline. CDR3 length: 15 residues. This table comes from immunoSEQ multiplex PCR, and its TCRdb copy is limited to in-frame clones, with some not included. The table shows about 120,000 clones, with 85% to 90% occurring only once. The clonotype comes from a man in his thirties or forties in good health. The rearrangement links TRBV7-8 to TRBJ2-7, with D possibly being TRBD1 (6 bases). Input material: blood. CDR3 region: CASSFRTVASYEQYF. The CDR3 region has the DNA TGTGCCAGCAGCTTTCGGACAGTAGCCTCCTACGAGCAGTACTTC.